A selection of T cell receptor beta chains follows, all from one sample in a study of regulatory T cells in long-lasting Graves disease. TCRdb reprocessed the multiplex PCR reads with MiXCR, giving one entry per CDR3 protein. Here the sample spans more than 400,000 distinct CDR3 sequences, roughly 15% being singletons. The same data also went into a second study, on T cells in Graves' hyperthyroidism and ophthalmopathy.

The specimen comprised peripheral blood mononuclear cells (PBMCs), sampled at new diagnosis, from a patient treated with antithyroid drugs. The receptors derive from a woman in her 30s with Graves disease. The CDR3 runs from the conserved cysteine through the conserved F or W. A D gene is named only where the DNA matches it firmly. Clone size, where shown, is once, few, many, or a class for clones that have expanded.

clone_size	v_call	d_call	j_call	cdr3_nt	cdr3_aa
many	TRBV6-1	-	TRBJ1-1	TGTGCCAGCATCGACGGGGGGGCGCGAACTGAAGCTTTCTTT	CASIDGGARTEAFF
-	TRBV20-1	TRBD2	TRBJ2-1	TGCAGTGCTAGTCCGGGACTAGCGGGAGGGCCCTACAATGAGCAGTTCTTC	CSASPGLAGGPYNEQFF
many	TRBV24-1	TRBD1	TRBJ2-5	TGTGCCAGTCAAGGGACAGGGGCCGGACAAGAGACCCAGTACTTC	CASQGTGAGQETQYF
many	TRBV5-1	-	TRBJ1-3	TGCGCCAGCAGCTTGAGTGCTTACTCTGGAAACACCATATATTTT	CASSLSAYSGNTIYF
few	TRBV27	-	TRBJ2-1	TGTGCCAGCAGTTTACCAGGGGATGCCTACAATGAGCAGTTCTTC	CASSLPGDAYNEQFF
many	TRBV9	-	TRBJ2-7	TGTGCCAGCAGCGTAGGAGGGACTGGGTACGAGCAGTACTTC	CASSVGGTGYEQYF
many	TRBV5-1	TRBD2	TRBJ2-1	TGCGCCAGCAGCCAGGGGACTAGCGGACCTCGGAATGAGCAGTTCTTC	CASSQGTSGPRNEQFF
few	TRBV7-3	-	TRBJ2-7	TGTGCCAGCAGCTTAATACCGGGTCGCGAGCAGTACTTC	CASSLIPGREQYF
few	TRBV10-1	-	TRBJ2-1	TGCGCCAGCAGTGATGGGGGTAATGAGCAGTTCTTC	CASSDGGNEQFF
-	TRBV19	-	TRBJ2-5	TGTGCCAGTGGTACCCGGGGATACCAAGAGACCCAGTACTTC	CASGTRGYQETQYF
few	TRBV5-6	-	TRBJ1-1	TGTGCCAGCAGCTTGGCAGCCGGGTGGACGAACACTGAAGCTTTCTTT	CASSLAAGWTNTEAFF
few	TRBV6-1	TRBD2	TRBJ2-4	TGTGCCACCGGGGATCTAGCGGGGGGAATACTAGCCAAAAACATTCAGTACTTC	CATGDLAGGILAKNIQYF
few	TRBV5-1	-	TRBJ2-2	TGCGCCAGCAGCTTGATTCTAGTGGGCACCGGGGAGCTGTTTTTT	CASSLILVGTGELFF
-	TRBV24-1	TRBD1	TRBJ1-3	TGTGCCACCAGTGATCCGCGGACAGGGAAAACCTACTCTGGAAACACCATATATTTT	CATSDPRTGKTYSGNTIYF
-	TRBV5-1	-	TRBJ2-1	TGCGCCAGCAGGAGCGAAGTAGCGGACAATGAGCAGTTCTTC	CASRSEVADNEQFF
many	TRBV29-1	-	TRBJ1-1	TGCAGCGTTGAAGATCCGGGGGGTTCTACTGAAGCTTTCTTT	CSVEDPGGSTEAFF
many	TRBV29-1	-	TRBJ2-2	TGCAGCGTTGGACATCACAACACCGGGGAGCTGTTTTTT	CSVGHHNTGELFF
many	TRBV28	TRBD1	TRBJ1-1	TGTGCCAGCAGTTGGAGGGGGCGCGTGGTTGAAGCTTTCTTT	CASSWRGRVVEAFF
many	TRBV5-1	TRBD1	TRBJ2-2	TGCGCCAGCAGAAATCCGGGACAGGGGTCCACCGGGGAGCTGTTTTTT	CASRNPGQGSTGELFF
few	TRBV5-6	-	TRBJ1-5	TGTGCCAGCAGCATTTTTAACAGGAGAGATCAGCCCCAGCATTTT	CASSIFNRRDQPQHF
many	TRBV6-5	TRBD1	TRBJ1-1	TGTGCCAGCAGTTACTCTGACAGGGTCGGCACTGAAGCTTTCTTT	CASSYSDRVGTEAFF
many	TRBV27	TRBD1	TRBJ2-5	TGTGCCAGCCGAGCACAGGGGGGAGAGACCCAGTACTTC	CASRAQGGETQYF
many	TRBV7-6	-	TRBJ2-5	TGTGCCACCGCCGAGCGGACCCAAGAGACCCAGTACTTC	CATAERTQETQYF
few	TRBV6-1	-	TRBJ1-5	TGTGGCAGCAGTGAAGCGCGGGCCGAATTTAGGGTAGGCAATCAGCCCCAGCATTTT	CGSSEARAEFRVGNQPQHF
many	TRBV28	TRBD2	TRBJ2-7	TGTGCCAGCAGGCCCGGGACTAGCGCAGGCGAGCAGTACTTC	CASRPGTSAGEQYF
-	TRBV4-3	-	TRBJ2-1	TGCGCCAGCAGCCAAGCCCAGGGGGGCGACAATGAGCAGTTCTTC	CASSQAQGGDNEQFF
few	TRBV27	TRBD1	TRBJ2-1	TGTGCCAGCAAACCGGGACAGGGGCCATATGAGCAGTTCTTC	CASKPGQGPYEQFF
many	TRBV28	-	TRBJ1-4	TGTGCCAGCAGACCAAACAGGGCGGCTAATGAAAAACTGTTTTTT	CASRPNRAANEKLFF
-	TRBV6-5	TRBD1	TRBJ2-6	TGTGCCAGCAGTTACTCGATAATGGATGTTGGACAGGGGGTGTCTGGGGCCAACGTCCTGACTTTC	CASSYSIMDVGQGVSGANVLTF
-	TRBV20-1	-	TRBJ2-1	TGCAGTGCTACATCTGGAGGGCCCACCTACAATGAGCAGTTCTTC	CSATSGGPTYNEQFF
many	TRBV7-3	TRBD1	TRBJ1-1	TGTGCCAGCAGCTTAAGGCCGGGCCGGGACAGGGCTCCACCGAAGGAAGCTTTCTTT	CASSLRPGRDRAPPKEAFF
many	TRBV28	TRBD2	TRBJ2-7	TGTGCCAGCATACGGGGGGGGGATTCCTACGAGCAGTACTTC	CASIRGGDSYEQYF
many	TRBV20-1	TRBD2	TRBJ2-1	TGCAGTGCTAATGAGAGGACTAGCGGTGCTTACAATGAGCAGTTCTTC	CSANERTSGAYNEQFF
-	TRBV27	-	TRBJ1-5	TGTGCCAGTCGTCCGGGACTAGGCGTCAGCAATCAGCCCCAGCATTTT	CASRPGLGVSNQPQHF
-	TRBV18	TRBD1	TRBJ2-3	TGTGCCAGCTCACCACGGGACAGGACAGATACGCAGTATTTT	CASSPRDRTDTQYF
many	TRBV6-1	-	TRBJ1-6	TGTGCCAGCAGTCCAGCGAGCCGTCTAAATTCACCCCTCCACTTT	CASSPASRLNSPLHF
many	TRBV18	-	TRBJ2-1	TGTGCCAGCTCACCACCGTTGGGGAACAATGAGCAGTTCTTC	CASSPPLGNNEQFF
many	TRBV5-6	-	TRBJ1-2	TGTGCCAGCACCCTATTTGGCACCGAGAGGTTTGGCTACACCTTC	CASTLFGTERFGYTF
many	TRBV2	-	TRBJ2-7	TGTGCCAGCAGCCCCGAATCCTGGGAGCAGTACTTC	CASSPESWEQYF
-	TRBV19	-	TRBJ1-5	TGTGCCAGTAGTATAGGGGGGGGGAGCAATCAGCCCCAGCATTTT	CASSIGGGSNQPQHF
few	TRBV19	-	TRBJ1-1	TGTGCCAGTAATTCGGAGGGCATGACTGAAGCTTTCTTT	CASNSEGMTEAFF
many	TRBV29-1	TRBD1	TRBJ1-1	TGCAGCGGATCACAGGGGCACACTGAAGCTTTCTTT	CSGSQGHTEAFF
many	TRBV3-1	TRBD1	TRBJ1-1	TGTGCCAGCAGCCATTACACAGGGGGCACTGAAGCTTTCTTT	CASSHYTGGTEAFF
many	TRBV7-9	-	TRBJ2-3	TGTGCCAGCCCCATCCTTGACTCTAGCACAGATACGCAGTATTTT	CASPILDSSTDTQYF